These 8 T cell receptor beta chains were all obtained from the same sample, sequenced in a study of blood T cell repertoires in COVID-19. Produced via immunoSEQ multiplex PCR; TCRdb's table is partial and in-frame only. This sample yields roughly 220,000 clones, of which around 83% are seen a single time; less than 9.5% belongs to the top ten. The sample was peripheral blood. These receptors all stem from a woman of 80 years or more with COVID-19, enrolled during active disease.

The rearrangement links TRBV30 to TRBJ1-6, with D unresolved. This CDR3 is 16 amino acids long. The ends were cut back, 3 bases at V and 0 bases at J, with 12 bases in the middle. The V gene's germline CDR1 is GTSNPN and CDR2 SVGIG (reference sequence). This CDR3 is CAWRVDRSSYNSPLHF. In DNA, the CDR3 is TGTGCCTGGAGAGTCGACCGGAGCTCCTATAATTCACCCCTCCACTTT.

This clone was found once. The V gene is TRBV7-2, the J gene TRBJ2-7; 9 positions agree with TRBD2. J gave up 6 bases and V 1 base, and 7 bases lay outside the gene matches. CDR1 and CDR2 (germline): SGHTA, FQGNSA. The CDR3 length is 15 residues. The CDR3 loop is CASSLGGSGRSEQYF. CDR3 coding DNA: TGTGCCAGCAGCTTAGGGGGTAGCGGGAGATCCGAGCAGTACTTC.

The chain employs TRBV30 and TRBJ2-1; a possible D gene is TRBD1 (6 bases). Per germline, CDR1 GTSNPN and CDR2 SVGIG (reference sequence). The germline V and J ends were trimmed by 1 base and 3 bases, with 10 bases remaining between them. The CDR3 covers 14 residues. CDR3 in DNA: TGTGCCTGGAGTGAACTAGGGGGCTACAATGAGCAGTTCTTC. Amino acid sequence: CAWSELGGYNEQFF.

This clone was seen a few times. The sample holds other DNA sequences that translate to the same CDR3. This chain connects TRBV20-1 to TRBJ2-1, with D perhaps matching TRBD1 (5 bases). V was shortened by 6 bases and J by 4 bases, with 7 bases between the two germline ends. CDR1 is DFQATT and CDR2 is SNEGSKA in the germline V gene (reference sequence). This CDR3 region has 11 residues. The CDR3 region is CSARQYNEQFF. CDR3 bases: TGCAGTGCCCGACAGTACAATGAGCAGTTCTTC.

A few counts support this clone. The J gene is TRBJ1-2, the V gene TRBV4-1; 8 bases are a match to TRBD1. The CDR3 is 16 amino acids. The germline V gene encodes CDR1 MGHRA and CDR2 YSYEKL. The trim removed 4 bases at V and 2 bases at J, leaving 9 bases unmatched. In nucleotides, the CDR3 is TGCGCCAGCAGCCTAGGACAGGGAAGCCCAAACTATGGCTACACCTTC. Translation: CASSLGQGSPNYGYTF.

This clone was found a few times. J is TRBJ1-5 and V is TRBV2; 7 bases agree with TRBD1. The junction had 8 bases not matched to a gene; V was cut back by 7 bases and J by 2 bases. CDR3 length equals 15 residues. Per the germline V gene, CDR1 is SNHLY and CDR2 is FYNNEI. In DNA form, the CDR3 reads TGTGCCAGCATGCAAGACAGGGCGGGCAATCAGCCCCAGCATTTT. It codes for CASMQDRAGNQPQHF.

This clone was observed a handful of times. V gene TRBV5-1 combines with J gene TRBJ1-2, with D uncertain. From germline, CDR1 is SGHRS and CDR2 YFSETQ. Trimming left V 0 bases short and J 2 bases short, with 5 bases between. The CDR3 contains 13 residues. The CDR3 region is CASSLDNNYGYTF. The CDR3 nucleotides are TGCGCCAGCAGCTTGGACAACAACTATGGCTACACCTTC.

The J gene is TRBJ1-5, the V gene TRBV28; D remains unclear. The CDR3 covers 16 residues. V was trimmed by 7 bases and J by 0 bases, leaving 16 bases between them. Germline V gene sequence: CDR1 MDHEN, CDR2 SYDVKM. This CDR3 reads CASTADAGYSNQPQHF. The CDR3 nucleotides are TGTGCCAGCACCGCCGACGCCGGGTATAGCAATCAGCCCCAGCATTTT.